This TCR beta chain emerged from a study of blood T cells in healthy people across ages. Together with a sample-barcoded 5' primer, a J-beta primer mix was included in a second PCR lasting about 7 to 12 cycles. Each TCR beta cDNA got a 12-nucleotide random molecular identifier. Each CDR3 protein is one row after TCRdb ran MiXCR on the 5' RACE reads. The sample consists of roughly 1.6 million distinct CDR3 sequences, 30% to 35% of them appearing once. Those donating, healthy Caucasian individuals from Russia, were aged about 6 to 100. V lost 0 bases and J lost 3; bases outside the gene matches: 8. Germline V gene data show CDR1 as LNHNV and CDR2 as YYDKDF (reference sequence). The CDR3 runs to 17 residues.

The clonotype was recovered from a woman aged 30 to 39 in good health. Source material: blood. The chain carries TRBV15 and TRBJ2-4; 7 bases map to TRBD2. The CDR3 spells CATSREGVAGYKNIQYF. The CDR3 bases are TGTGCCACCAGCAGAGAAGGAGTAGCGGGTTACAAAAACATTCAGTACTTC.